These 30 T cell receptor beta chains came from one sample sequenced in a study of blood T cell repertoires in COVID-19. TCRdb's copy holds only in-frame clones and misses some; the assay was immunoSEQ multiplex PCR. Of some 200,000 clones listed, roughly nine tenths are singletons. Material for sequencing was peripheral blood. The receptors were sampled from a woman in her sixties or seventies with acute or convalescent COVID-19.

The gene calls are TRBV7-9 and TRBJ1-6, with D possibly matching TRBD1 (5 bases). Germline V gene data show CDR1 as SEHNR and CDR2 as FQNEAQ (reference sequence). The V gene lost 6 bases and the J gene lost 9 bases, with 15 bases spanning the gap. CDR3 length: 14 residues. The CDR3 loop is CASSGGDGSSPLHF. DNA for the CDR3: TGTGCCAGCAGTGGAGGGGACGGTAGTTCACCCCTCCACTTT.

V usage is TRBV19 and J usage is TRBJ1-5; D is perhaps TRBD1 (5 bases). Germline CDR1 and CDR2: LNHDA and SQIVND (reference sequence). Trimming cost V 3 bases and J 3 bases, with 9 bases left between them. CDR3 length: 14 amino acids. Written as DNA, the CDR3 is TGTGCCAGTAGTATCCCAGGGCTCAATCAGCCCCAGCATTTT. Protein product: CASSIPGLNQPQHF.

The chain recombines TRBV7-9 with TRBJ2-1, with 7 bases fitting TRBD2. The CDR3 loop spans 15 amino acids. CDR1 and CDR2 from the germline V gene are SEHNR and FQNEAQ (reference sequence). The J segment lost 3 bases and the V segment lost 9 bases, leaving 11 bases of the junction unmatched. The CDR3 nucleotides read TGTGCCAGTCTCCGTGCGGGAGCTAACTACAATGAGCAGTTCTTC. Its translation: CASLRAGANYNEQFF.

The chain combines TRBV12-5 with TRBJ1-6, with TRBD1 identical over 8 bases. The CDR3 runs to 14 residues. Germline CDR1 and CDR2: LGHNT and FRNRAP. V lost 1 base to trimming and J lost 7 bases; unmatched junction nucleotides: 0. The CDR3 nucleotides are TGTGCTAGTGGTTTGGGACAGGGGAATTCACCCCTCCACTTT. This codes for CASGLGQGNSPLHF.

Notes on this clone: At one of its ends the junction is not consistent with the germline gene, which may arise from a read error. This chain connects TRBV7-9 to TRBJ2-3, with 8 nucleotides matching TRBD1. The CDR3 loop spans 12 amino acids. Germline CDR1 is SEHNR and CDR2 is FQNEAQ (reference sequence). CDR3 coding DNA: TGTGCCAGCAGAACCGGGACAGGTACGCAGTATTTT. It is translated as CASRTGTGTQYF.

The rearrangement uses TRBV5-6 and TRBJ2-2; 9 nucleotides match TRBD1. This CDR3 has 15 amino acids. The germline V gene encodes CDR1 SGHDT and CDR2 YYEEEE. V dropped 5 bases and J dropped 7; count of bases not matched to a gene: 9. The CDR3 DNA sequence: TGTGCCAGCAGTACCGGACAGGGGAGGAACGGGGAGCTGTTTTTT. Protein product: CASSTGQGRNGELFF.

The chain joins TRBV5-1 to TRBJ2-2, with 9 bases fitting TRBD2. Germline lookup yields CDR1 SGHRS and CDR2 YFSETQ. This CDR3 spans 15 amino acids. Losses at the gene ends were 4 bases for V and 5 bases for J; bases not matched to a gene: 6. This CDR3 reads CASSPREGRTGELFF. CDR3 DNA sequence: TGCGCCAGCAGCCCGCGGGAGGGCCGTACCGGGGAGCTGTTTTTT.

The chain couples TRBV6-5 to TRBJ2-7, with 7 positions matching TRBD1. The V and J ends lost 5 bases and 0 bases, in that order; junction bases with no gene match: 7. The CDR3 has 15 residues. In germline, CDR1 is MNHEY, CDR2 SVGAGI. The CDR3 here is CASSTGDTSSYEQYF. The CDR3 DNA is TGTGCCAGCAGTACAGGGGATACGAGCTCCTACGAGCAGTACTTC.

The CDR3 protein is CASSTSRQGAGKLFF. The CDR3, as DNA: TGTGCCAGCAGCACAAGCCGACAGGGGGCCGGAAAACTGTTTTTT. The chain employs TRBV13 and TRBJ1-4; 10 nucleotides match TRBD1. After removal of 5 bases from V and 10 bases from J, the junction contained 10 bases not matched to a gene. Per the germline V gene, CDR1 is PRHDT and CDR2 is FYEKMQ (reference sequence). The CDR3 is 15 amino acids.

CDR3 amino acids: CASSESGVNQPQHF. The CDR3 bases are TGTGCCAGCAGTGAATCAGGGGTCAATCAGCCCCAGCATTTT. The V and J genes are TRBV2 and TRBJ1-5, with a possible D match to TRBD1 (6 bases). Germline lookup yields CDR1 SNHLY and CDR2 FYNNEI. The germline V and J ends were trimmed by 2 bases and 3 bases, with 8 bases remaining between them. The CDR3 totals 14 residues.

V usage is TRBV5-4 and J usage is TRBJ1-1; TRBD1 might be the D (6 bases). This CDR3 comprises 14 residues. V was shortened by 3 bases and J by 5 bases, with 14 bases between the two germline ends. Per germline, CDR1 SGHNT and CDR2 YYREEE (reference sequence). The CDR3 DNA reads TGTGCCAGCAGCTGGGGGGGCAGGTTTACTGAAGCTTTCTTT. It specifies CASSWGGRFTEAFF.

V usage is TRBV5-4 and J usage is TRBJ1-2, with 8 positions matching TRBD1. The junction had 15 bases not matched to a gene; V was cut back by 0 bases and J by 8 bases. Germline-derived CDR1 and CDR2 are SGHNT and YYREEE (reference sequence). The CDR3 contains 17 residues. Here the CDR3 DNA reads TGTGCCAGCAGCTTGGAAGCCTCCTTTGGGACAGGTGAAGGCTACACCTTC. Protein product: CASSLEASFGTGEGYTF.

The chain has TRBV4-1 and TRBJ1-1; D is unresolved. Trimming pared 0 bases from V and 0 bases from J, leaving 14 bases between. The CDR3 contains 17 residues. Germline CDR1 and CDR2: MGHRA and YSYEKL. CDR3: CASSQETVEVMNTEAFF. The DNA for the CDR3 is TGCGCCAGCAGCCAAGAAACGGTAGAGGTCATGAACACTGAAGCTTTCTTT.

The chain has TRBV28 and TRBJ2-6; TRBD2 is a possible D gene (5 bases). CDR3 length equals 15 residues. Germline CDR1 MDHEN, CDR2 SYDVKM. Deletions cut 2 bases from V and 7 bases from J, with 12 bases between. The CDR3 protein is CASSLGGPNANVLTF. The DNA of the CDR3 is TGTGCCAGCAGTTTAGGAGGACCGAATGCCAACGTCCTGACTTTC.

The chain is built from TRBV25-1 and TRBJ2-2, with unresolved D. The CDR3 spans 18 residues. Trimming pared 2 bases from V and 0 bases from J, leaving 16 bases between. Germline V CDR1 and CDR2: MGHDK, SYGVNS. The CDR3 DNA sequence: TGTGCCAGCAGTGAACGATGGCGGCAAAATCCGAACACCGGGGAGCTGTTTTTT. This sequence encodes CASSERWRQNPNTGELFF.

The CDR3 DNA sequence: TGTGCCAGCAGCCAAGTTTTGCGGGAGTTAAATGAGCAGTTCTTC. Translating gives CASSQVLRELNEQFF. This rearrangement joins TRBV3-1 (or the pseudogene TRBV3-2) to TRBJ2-1, with 7 nucleotides matching TRBD2. Trimming at V came to 1 base and at J to 7 bases, leaving 7 bases not matched to a gene. Germline values: CDR1 LGHDT, CDR2 YNNKEL (reference sequence). The CDR3 spans 15 residues.

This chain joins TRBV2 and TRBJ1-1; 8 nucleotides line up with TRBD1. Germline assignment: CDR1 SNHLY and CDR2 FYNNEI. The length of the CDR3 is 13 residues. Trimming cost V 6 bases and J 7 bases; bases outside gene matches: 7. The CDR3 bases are TGTGCCAGCAGGATGGGACAGGATTATGAAGCTTTCTTT. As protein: CASRMGQDYEAFF.

The CDR3 nucleotides read TGCGCCAGCAGCTTGGGCCTAGGCTCCTACAATGAGCAGTTCTTC. It yields the protein CASSLGLGSYNEQFF. This chain connects TRBV5-1 to TRBJ2-1; no definite D call. CDR3 length equals 15 residues. Trimming removed 0 bases from V and 0 bases from J, with 7 bases in between. Germline loops: CDR1 SGHRS, CDR2 YFSETQ.

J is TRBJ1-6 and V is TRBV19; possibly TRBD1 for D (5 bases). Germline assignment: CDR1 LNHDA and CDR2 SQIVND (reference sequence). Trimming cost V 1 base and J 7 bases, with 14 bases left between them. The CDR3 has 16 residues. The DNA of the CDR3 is TGTGCCAGTAGTATAGCGAACCAGGGAACCAATTCACCCCTCCACTTT. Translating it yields CASSIANQGTNSPLHF.

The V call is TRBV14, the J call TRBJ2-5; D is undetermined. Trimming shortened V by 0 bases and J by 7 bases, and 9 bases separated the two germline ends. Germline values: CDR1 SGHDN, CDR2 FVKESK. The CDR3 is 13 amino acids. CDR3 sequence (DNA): TGTGCCAGCAGCCAAGATCTATTCGGGACCCAGTACTTC. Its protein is CASSQDLFGTQYF.

The CDR3 sequence: CASRAGGEYEQYF. For the CDR3, the DNA is TGTGCTTCGAGGGCGGGAGGGGAATACGAGCAGTACTTC. The rearrangement links TRBV7-2 to TRBJ2-7; 9 nucleotides agree with TRBD2. Per the germline V gene, CDR1 is SGHTA and CDR2 is FQGNSA. The CDR3 consists of 13 residues.

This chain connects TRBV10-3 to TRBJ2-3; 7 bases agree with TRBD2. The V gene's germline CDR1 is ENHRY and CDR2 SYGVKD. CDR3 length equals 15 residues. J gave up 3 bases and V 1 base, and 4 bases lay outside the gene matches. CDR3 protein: CAISEYGGSTDTQYF. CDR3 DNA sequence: TGTGCCATCAGTGAGTATGGCGGGAGTACAGATACGCAGTATTTT.

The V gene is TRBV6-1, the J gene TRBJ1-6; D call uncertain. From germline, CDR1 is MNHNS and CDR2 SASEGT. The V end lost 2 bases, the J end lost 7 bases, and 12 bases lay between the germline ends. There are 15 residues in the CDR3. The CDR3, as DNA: TGTGCCAGCAGTGAACTGTGGCAGGCCAATTCACCCCTCCACTTT. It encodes CASSELWQANSPLHF.

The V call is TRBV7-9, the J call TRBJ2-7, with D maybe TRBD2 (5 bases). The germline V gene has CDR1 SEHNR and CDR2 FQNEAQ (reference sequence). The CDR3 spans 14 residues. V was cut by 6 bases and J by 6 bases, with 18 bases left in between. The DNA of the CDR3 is TGTGCCAGCAGTTCCGGCGGGCTGATAGTCGAGCAGTACTTC. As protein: CASSSGGLIVEQYF.

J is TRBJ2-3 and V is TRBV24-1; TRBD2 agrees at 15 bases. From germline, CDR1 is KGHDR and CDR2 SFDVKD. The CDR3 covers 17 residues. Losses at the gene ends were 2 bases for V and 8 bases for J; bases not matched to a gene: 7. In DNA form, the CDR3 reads TGTGCCACCAGTGATTCCGGACTAGCGGGGGGGTCGGGTACGCAGTATTTT. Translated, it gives CATSDSGLAGGSGTQYF.

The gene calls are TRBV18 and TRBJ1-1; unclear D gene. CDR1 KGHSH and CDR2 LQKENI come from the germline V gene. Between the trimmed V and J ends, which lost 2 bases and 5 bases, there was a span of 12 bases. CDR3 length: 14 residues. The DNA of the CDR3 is TGTGCCAGCTCACCAGGAGCATCGGGAACTGAAGCTTTCTTT. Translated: CASSPGASGTEAFF.

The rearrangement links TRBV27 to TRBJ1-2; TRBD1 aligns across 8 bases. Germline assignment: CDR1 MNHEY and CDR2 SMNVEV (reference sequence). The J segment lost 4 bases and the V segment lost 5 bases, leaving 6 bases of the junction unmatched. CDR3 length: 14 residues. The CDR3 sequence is CASSLGQGIYGYTF. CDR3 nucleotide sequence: TGTGCCAGCAGTCTCGGACAGGGAATCTATGGCTACACCTTC.

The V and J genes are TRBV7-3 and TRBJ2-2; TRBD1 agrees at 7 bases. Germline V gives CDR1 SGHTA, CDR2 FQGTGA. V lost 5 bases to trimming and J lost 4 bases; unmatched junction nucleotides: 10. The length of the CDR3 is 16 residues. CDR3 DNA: TGTGCCAGCAGCCGGGACAGCGCAGGGAGCACCGGGGAGCTGTTTTTT. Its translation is CASSRDSAGSTGELFF.

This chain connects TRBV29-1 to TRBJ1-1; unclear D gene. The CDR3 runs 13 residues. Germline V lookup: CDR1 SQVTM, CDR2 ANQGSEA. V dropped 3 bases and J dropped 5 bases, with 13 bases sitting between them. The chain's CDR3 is CSVDDAGGTEAFF. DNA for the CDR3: TGCAGCGTTGATGACGCCGGAGGGACTGAAGCTTTCTTT.

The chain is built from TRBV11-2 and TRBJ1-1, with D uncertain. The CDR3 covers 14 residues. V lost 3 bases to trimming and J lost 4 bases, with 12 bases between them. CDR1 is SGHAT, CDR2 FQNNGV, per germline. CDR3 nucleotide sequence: TGTGCCAGCAGCTTCCGAATCGGGATCACTGAAGCTTTCTTT. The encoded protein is CASSFRIGITEAFF.